This TCR beta chain was recorded in a study of T cells in Graves' hyperthyroidism and ophthalmopathy (dated by TCRdb to the late 2010s). Looking at the study overall: To identify TCR V-J signatures that set the groups apart, the researchers used a discovery cohort of roughly 100 patients, made up of roughly 40 with Graves' ophthalmopathy and 55 to 65 with stable Graves' hyperthyroidism. Prospective prediction of ophthalmopathy was tested in an independent validation cohort consisting of 18 hyperthyroidism patients and approximately 16 patients who later progressed to ophthalmopathy. The 100 discovery patients were randomly split 7:3 into training and test sets. In roughly six Graves' hyperthyroidism patients, the study also compared T-cell repertoires from thyroid tissue with T-cell repertoires from blood. Following sampling, methimazole starting at 30 mg daily was given to hyperthyroidism patients, and high-dose intravenous methylprednisolone was given to ophthalmopathy patients. According to the paper, TCR Vbeta CDR3 sequencing was carried out on 120 to 150 peripheral blood samples, which came from 40 to 45 ophthalmopathy, 75 to 80 hyperthyroidism and some 17 progressor patients.

As encoded in the germline V gene, CDR1 is ENHRY while CDR2 is SYGVKD. The CDR3 contains 15 residues, cysteine and phenylalanine counted. Kept here is only the CDR3 DNA, which spans 45 bases and is read in frame from base 1. Remarks on this clonotype: It has no known antigen specificity. The junction differs from germline at one of its ends, possibly a read error.

Any patient with an uncontrolled infection, another autoimmune disease, pregnancy or lactation was excluded. Diagnoses relied on clinical symptoms, serum thyroxine and TRAb, thyroid ultrasound and orbital computed tomography. Trizol reagent was used to extract total RNA, and RNA quality was then checked on an Agilent 2100 Bioanalyzer. What the work shows at the level of the full study, not this receptor alone: Most expanded thyroid clonotypes (frequency above 0.001) were also detected in blood, suggesting blood repertoires may reflect thyroid immune responses. Sample size was not statistically predetermined, and investigators were not blinded to group allocation. During validation, the model predicted progression to ophthalmopathy a median of approximately six months ahead of onset, with roughly 65% sensitivity and 72.22% specificity. In cross-validation, a model built on a 13 V-J signature told ophthalmopathy apart from stable hyperthyroidism with approximately 90% sensitivity and about 81% specificity, and in testing the same model reached 80%/75%.

Amplification of TCR beta CDR3 regions was carried out from RNA transcripts. The first round of RT-PCR for the TCR CDR3 was performed with the HTBI primer set and the Qiagen OneStep RT-PCR kit. A second multiplex PCR round built the libraries, followed by size selection and purification. Libraries were sequenced paired-end with 100 bp reads on an Illumina HiSeq2000. For the original study's pipeline: SOAPnuke was used to process the raw data, with reads discarded if the reads contained adapters or uncalled bases, had a mean Phred below 15, or lacked an exact constant-primer or identifier match. High-quality paired reads were merged using COPE v1.2.5, and each unique nucleotide sequence was defined as a clonotype. Clonotypes were aligned to IMGT TRBV, TRBD and TRBJ reference segments using MiTCR v1.1. The analysis was restricted to V-J combinations with a frequency above 0.0001, which together covered about 99% of the repertoires. A TCS score was defined as the ratio of F50 (clonal expansion) to E x V (chaos), with BLOSUM62-based TCRdist applied between CDR3 peptides within each V-J. Welch's t-statistics and random forest reduced 500 to 550 V-J features to 10 to 15, which were used in a naive Bayes classifier (R e1071). The Morisita-Horn index was used to measure how similar the thyroid and blood repertoires were. TCRdb applied fastp at Q25 and MiXCR to the public reads, then kept only in-frame beta chains. Rows matching on CDR3 protein sequence are summarized as one entry with the most common DNA and genes. V and J calls and clone size were set by TCRdb, not the authors. The sample records about 500,000 distinct CDR3 sequences, over 35% of which are singletons. The ten largest make up 44% of the sample.

The rearranged chain carries TRBV10-3 and TRBJ1-2; the D segment could be TRBD1, given 6 matching bases. This TCR came from an adult woman with Graves' disease, either hyperthyroidism or ophthalmopathy (not recorded which). The sample consisted of peripheral blood or thyroid tissue (not recorded which). The CDR3 reads CASSDGTLNNYGYTF. The base sequence is TGTGCCAGCAGTGATGGGACATTGAATAACTATGGCTACACCTTC.